The rows below give T cell receptor beta chains drawn from one sample of a study of blood T cell repertoires in COVID-19. Profiled with immunoSEQ multiplex PCR; TCRdb holds only in-frame clones, not every one. The profile shows a few hundred thousand clones, roughly 88% of them singletons. The sequencing sample was made of peripheral blood. The receptor source for this set is a woman younger than 45 with COVID-19, enrolled during active disease. The CDR3 runs from the conserved cysteine through the conserved F or W. D genes are given only for firm matches. Expanded clones are given a class, and other clones once, few, many or no size at all.

clone_size	d_call	j_call	v_call	cdr3_aa	cdr3_nt
-	-	TRBJ2-3	TRBV19	CASSMGDSTDTQYF	TGTGCCAGTAGTATGGGCGACAGCACAGATACGCAGTATTTT
-	TRBD1	TRBJ1-2	TRBV27	CASSFGQGAGYTF	TGTGCCAGCAGTTTTGGGCAGGGGGCGGGCTACACCTTC
-	TRBD1	TRBJ2-1	TRBV11-2	CASSLGQGSYNEQFF	TGTGCCAGCAGCCTGGGACAGGGATCCTACAATGAGCAGTTCTTC
-	TRBD2	TRBJ2-1	TRBV10-1	CASSESGTSGYNEQFF	TGCGCCAGCAGTGAATCCGGGACTAGCGGCTACAATGAGCAGTTCTTC
once	TRBD1	TRBJ1-1	TRBV29-1	CSVPTGAGDTEAFF	TGCAGCGTCCCGACAGGGGCCGGGGACACTGAAGCTTTCTTT
-	TRBD2	TRBJ2-2	TRBV7-6	CASSLAVVLAGVNTGELFF	TGTGCCAGCAGCTTAGCCGTAGTTCTAGCGGGAGTAAACACCGGGGAGCTGTTTTTT
-	TRBD1	TRBJ1-3	TRBV4-3	CASSQDRGTVTGNTIYF	TGCGCCAGCAGCCAAGACCGAGGGACAGTAACTGGAAACACCATATATTTT
-	TRBD1	TRBJ1-1	TRBV2	CASSVYRGHTEAFF	TGTGCCAGCAGTGTATACAGGGGGCACACTGAAGCTTTCTTT
few	TRBD1	TRBJ1-5	TRBV7-9	CASSIDRGGNQPQHF	TGTGCCAGCAGCATAGACAGGGGAGGCAATCAGCCCCAGCATTTT
-	-	TRBJ1-3	TRBV28	CASSLRSASGNTIYF	TGTGCCAGCAGTTTGAGGTCGGCGTCTGGAAACACCATATATTTT
-	-	TRBJ2-3	TRBV5-1	CASRLGVRLETDTQYF	TGCGCCAGCCGGCTGGGGGTGAGACTAGAGACAGATACGCAGTATTTT
-	-	TRBJ2-1	TRBV7-2	CASSLVGVTYNEQFF	TGTGCCAGCAGCTTGGTGGGAGTTACATACAATGAGCAGTTCTTC
-	-	TRBJ2-7	TRBV7-2	CASSLMKGYEQYF	TGTGCCAGCAGCTTAATGAAGGGGTACGAGCAGTACTTC
-	-	TRBJ2-7	TRBV29-1	CSARQDTYEQYF	TGCAGCGCAAGACAGGACACCTACGAGCAGTACTTC
-	-	TRBJ1-5	TRBV19	CATTTALASQPQHF	TGTGCCACCACGACAGCCTTGGCGAGTCAGCCCCAGCATTTT
once	-	TRBJ1-5	TRBV24-1	CALAVVLGGNQPQHF	TGTGCACTAGCCGTGGTTTTAGGGGGCAATCAGCCCCAGCATTTT
-	-	TRBJ1-2	TRBV5-6	CASSPGGAGYTF	TGTGCCAGCAGCCCGGGGGGGGCTGGCTACACCTTC
-	-	TRBJ1-1	TRBV27	CASSSRGGPEAFF	TGTGCCAGCAGTTCCCGGGGAGGCCCTGAAGCTTTCTTT
once	-	TRBJ2-6	TRBV19	CASSIPPGSGANVLTF	TGTGCCAGTAGTATCCCTCCAGGTTCCGGGGCCAACGTCCTGACTTTC
-	TRBD1	TRBJ1-1	TRBV28	CASRSQGAVNTEAFF	TGTGCCAGCAGGTCACAGGGGGCCGTGAACACTGAAGCTTTCTTT
once	-	TRBJ1-4	TRBV7-2	CASSVQGGVGEKLFF	TGTGCCAGCAGCGTGCAGGGTGGGGTGGGTGAAAAACTGTTTTTT
-	TRBD1	TRBJ2-5	TRBV24-1	CATSDLLGGRGQETQYF	TGTGCCACCAGTGATTTACTTGGTGGCAGGGGGCAGGAGACCCAGTACTTC
-	-	TRBJ2-3	TRBV28	CASSFSVGGATDTQYF	TGTGCCAGCAGTTTTTCGGTGGGGGGGGCCACAGATACGCAGTATTTT
-	-	TRBJ1-5	TRBV19	CASSIARGGNQPQHF	TGTGCCAGTAGTATAGCCAGGGGAGGCAATCAGCCCCAGCATTTT
-	TRBD1	TRBJ2-3	TRBV11-3	CASSRTTGTGGASDTQYF	TGTGCCAGCAGCCGTACCACCGGGACAGGGGGCGCATCGGATACGCAGTATTTT